The rows below give T cell receptor beta chains drawn from one sample of a study of post-analysis software for immune sequencing data. TCRdb ran MiXCR on the PCR reads and lists one entry per CDR3 protein. The data show 400,000 to 500,000 distinct CDR3 sequences, with about 39% seen just once and less than 10% held by the top ten. The sequencing sample was made of blood. These TCRs come from a girl aged 2 to 10 with multiple sclerosis. CDR3s include the opening cysteine and the closing phenylalanine or tryptophan. A D gene is named only where the DNA matches it firmly. A clone size is listed for some rows: how often the clone was seen (once, few, many), or a class if it is expanded.

d_gene: TRBD2
len: 17
abundance: many
v_gene: TRBV10-2
j_gene: TRBJ2-3
CDR3nt: TGCGCCAGCAGAGGAGCGGGGGCGACAGATAGCACAGATACGCAGTATTTT
CDR3aa: CASRGAGATDSTDTQYF

d_gene: TRBD2
len: 15
abundance: NA
v_gene: TRBV3-1
j_gene: TRBJ2-3
CDR3nt: TGTGCCAGCAGCGAAGTAGCGGGGCGCACAGATACGCAGTATTTT
CDR3aa: CASSEVAGRTDTQYF

d_gene: TRBD2
len: 15
abundance: NA
v_gene: TRBV12-3/TRBV12-4
j_gene: TRBJ2-1
CDR3nt: TGTGCCAGCACGAAGCGGGAGAATTCCTACAATGAGCAGTTCTTC
CDR3aa: CASTKRENSYNEQFF

d_gene: NA
len: 15
abundance: many
v_gene: TRBV28
j_gene: TRBJ1-5
CDR3nt: TGTGCCAGCACGCGGGGGGGCCTTAGCAATCAGCCCCAGCATTTT
CDR3aa: CASTRGGLSNQPQHF

d_gene: NA
len: 14
abundance: NA
v_gene: TRBV6-5
j_gene: TRBJ2-1
CDR3nt: TGTGCCAGCAGCCAAGTCTCGAGGTCAAATGAGCAGTTCTTC
CDR3aa: CASSQVSRSNEQFF

d_gene: TRBD1
len: 15
abundance: NA
v_gene: TRBV15
j_gene: TRBJ1-1
CDR3nt: TGTGCCACCAGCCCCCGAAGACAGGGAATCACCGAAGCTTTCTTT
CDR3aa: CATSPRRQGITEAFF

d_gene: NA
len: 16
abundance: NA
v_gene: TRBV6-1
j_gene: TRBJ1-5
CDR3nt: TGTGCCAGCAGTGAATGGGGCAGGGTAGGCAATCAGCCCCAGCATTTT
CDR3aa: CASSEWGRVGNQPQHF

d_gene: TRBD1
len: 19
abundance: NA
v_gene: TRBV4-1
j_gene: TRBJ1-5
CDR3nt: TGCGCCAGCAGCCAATTATCCCCCCTGCTAGGGGGCATTAATCAGCCCCAGCATTTT
CDR3aa: CASSQLSPLLGGINQPQHF

d_gene: NA
len: 13
abundance: NA
v_gene: TRBV10-1
j_gene: TRBJ2-4
CDR3nt: TGCGCCAGCAACCAAGGACAGAAAAACATTCAGTACTTC
CDR3aa: CASNQGQKNIQYF

d_gene: NA
len: 11
abundance: once
v_gene: TRBV6-5
j_gene: TRBJ2-1
CDR3nt: TGTGCCAGCAGTTACTTGTCTGAGCAGTTCTTC
CDR3aa: CASSYLSEQFF

d_gene: NA
len: 13
abundance: NA
v_gene: TRBV7-3
j_gene: TRBJ2-7
CDR3nt: TGTGTCAGCAGCTTCTTTCAGGGATACGAGCAGTACTTC
CDR3aa: CVSSFFQGYEQYF

d_gene: TRBD1
len: 17
abundance: NA
v_gene: TRBV6-5
j_gene: TRBJ2-5
CDR3nt: TGTGCCAGCAGTTACTCGGAGGGCAGGGGGCTTTTAGAGACCCAGTACTTC
CDR3aa: CASSYSEGRGLLETQYF

d_gene: TRBD1
len: 14
abundance: NA
v_gene: TRBV15
j_gene: TRBJ2-1
CDR3nt: TGTGCCACCAGCAGAGGACAGGGGCTCAATGAGCAGTTCTTC
CDR3aa: CATSRGQGLNEQFF

d_gene: TRBD2
len: 15
abundance: few
v_gene: TRBV24-1
j_gene: TRBJ2-1
CDR3nt: TGTGCCACCAGTGTGGCGGGAGGGTCCTACAATGAGCAGTTCTTC
CDR3aa: CATSVAGGSYNEQFF

d_gene: NA
len: 14
abundance: few
v_gene: TRBV5-1
j_gene: TRBJ1-1
CDR3nt: TGCGCCAGCAGCGTCGACGGGTCGAACACTGAAGCTTTCTTT
CDR3aa: CASSVDGSNTEAFF

d_gene: TRBD1
len: 14
abundance: NA
v_gene: TRBV16
j_gene: TRBJ1-1
CDR3nt: TGTGCCAGCAGCTCCCAGGGGGGAGACACTGAAGCTTTCTTT
CDR3aa: CASSSQGGDTEAFF

d_gene: TRBD1
len: 14
abundance: NA
v_gene: TRBV6-4
j_gene: TRBJ1-2
CDR3nt: TGTGCCAGCAGCGAGGGACAGGGGGTTCGTGGCTACACCTTC
CDR3aa: CASSEGQGVRGYTF

d_gene: TRBD2
len: 15
abundance: NA
v_gene: TRBV6-2/TRBV6-3
j_gene: TRBJ2-1
CDR3nt: TGTGCCAGCTCCGATCCGGGACTAGCGGGGCATGAGCAGTTCTTC
CDR3aa: CASSDPGLAGHEQFF

d_gene: TRBD1
len: 14
abundance: NA
v_gene: TRBV20-1
j_gene: TRBJ2-7
CDR3nt: TGCAGTGCTCGTGACAGGGCAGGCTTGTACGAGCAGTACTTC
CDR3aa: CSARDRAGLYEQYF

d_gene: NA
len: 12
abundance: NA
v_gene: TRBV28
j_gene: TRBJ1-2
CDR3nt: TGTGCCAGCAGTTTGCCGATCTATGGCTACACCTTC
CDR3aa: CASSLPIYGYTF

d_gene: TRBD1
len: 16
abundance: NA
v_gene: TRBV9
j_gene: TRBJ2-3
CDR3nt: TGTGCCAGCAGCGTAGAAGGACAGGGGTTCGCAGATACGCAGTATTTT
CDR3aa: CASSVEGQGFADTQYF

d_gene: NA
len: 14
abundance: NA
v_gene: TRBV21-1
j_gene: TRBJ1-6
CDR3nt: TGTGCCAGCAGCAAAACAGGGAAAGATTCACCCCTCCACTTT
CDR3aa: CASSKTGKDSPLHF

d_gene: TRBD1
len: 17
abundance: few
v_gene: TRBV27
j_gene: TRBJ1-2
CDR3nt: TGTGCCAGCAGCTTATCGACAGGGAACCACGGGGACTATGGCTACACCTTC
CDR3aa: CASSLSTGNHGDYGYTF

d_gene: NA
len: 14
abundance: NA
v_gene: TRBV5-1
j_gene: TRBJ2-1
CDR3nt: TGCGCCAGCAGCTTCTTCCCGTTGCGAGAGACCCAGTTCTTC
CDR3aa: CASSFFPLRETQFF

d_gene: TRBD2
len: 15
abundance: once
v_gene: TRBV29-1
j_gene: TRBJ2-7
CDR3nt: TGCAGCGTTGCCGGGGAGGGGAGCGGGAGCTACGAGCAGTACTTC
CDR3aa: CSVAGEGSGSYEQYF

d_gene: NA
len: 15
abundance: NA
v_gene: TRBV10-3
j_gene: TRBJ2-1
CDR3nt: TGTGCCACCACTCCGGGTCTGAGCTCCTACAATGAGCAGTTCTTC
CDR3aa: CATTPGLSSYNEQFF

d_gene: TRBD1
len: 19
abundance: NA
v_gene: TRBV28
j_gene: TRBJ2-6
CDR3nt: TGTGCCAGCAGCCGGACAGGGGTACTGGGCCGTCCTGGGACCAACGTCCTGACTTTC
CDR3aa: CASSRTGVLGRPGTNVLTF

d_gene: NA
len: 13
abundance: many
v_gene: TRBV29-1
j_gene: TRBJ2-7
CDR3nt: TGCAGCGCAGCGGGTGTACGGGCCTACGAGCAGTACTTC
CDR3aa: CSAAGVRAYEQYF

d_gene: TRBD2
len: 15
abundance: NA
v_gene: TRBV20-1
j_gene: TRBJ2-5
CDR3nt: TGCAGTGCGCGGTCGGGCGGGGGGATCCAAGAGACCCAGTACTTC
CDR3aa: CSARSGGGIQETQYF

d_gene: NA
len: 13
abundance: NA
v_gene: TRBV11-2
j_gene: TRBJ1-1
CDR3nt: TGTGCCAGCAGCTCAGCCGGGACGCCAGAAGCTTTCTTT
CDR3aa: CASSSAGTPEAFF

d_gene: NA
len: 14
abundance: few
v_gene: TRBV12-3/TRBV12-4
j_gene: TRBJ2-3
CDR3nt: TGTGCCAGCAGACCCGTAGGTGCCACAGATACGCAGTATTTT
CDR3aa: CASRPVGATDTQYF

d_gene: NA
len: 14
abundance: NA
v_gene: TRBV12-3/TRBV12-4
j_gene: TRBJ2-7
CDR3nt: TGTGCCAGCAGTCCTCACGGGGGGCCTGACGAGCAGTACTTC
CDR3aa: CASSPHGGPDEQYF

d_gene: TRBD1
len: 16
abundance: few
v_gene: TRBV7-8
j_gene: TRBJ1-5
CDR3nt: TGTGCCAGCAGCTGGGTGACAGGGGCGGGCAATCAGCCCCAGCATTTT
CDR3aa: CASSWVTGAGNQPQHF

d_gene: NA
len: 14
abundance: NA
v_gene: TRBV28
j_gene: TRBJ1-2
CDR3nt: TGTGCCATCCTTCACTTCGGGCCTTACTATGGCTACACCTTC
CDR3aa: CAILHFGPYYGYTF

d_gene: TRBD1
len: 18
abundance: NA
v_gene: TRBV5-1
j_gene: TRBJ2-1
CDR3nt: TGCGCCAGCAGCTTGGCCCATCAGTGGGACAGGGGACGCAATGAGCAGTTCTTC
CDR3aa: CASSLAHQWDRGRNEQFF

d_gene: NA
len: 17
abundance: few
v_gene: TRBV20-1
j_gene: TRBJ1-2
CDR3nt: TGCAGTGCTAGAGATGGGTCGGGCGACCCTTTCTTAAATGGCTACACCTTC
CDR3aa: CSARDGSGDPFLNGYTF

d_gene: NA
len: 14
abundance: once
v_gene: TRBV14
j_gene: TRBJ2-1
CDR3nt: TGTGCCAGCAGCCAACAGGCACTGCCCAATGAGCAGTTCTTC
CDR3aa: CASSQQALPNEQFF